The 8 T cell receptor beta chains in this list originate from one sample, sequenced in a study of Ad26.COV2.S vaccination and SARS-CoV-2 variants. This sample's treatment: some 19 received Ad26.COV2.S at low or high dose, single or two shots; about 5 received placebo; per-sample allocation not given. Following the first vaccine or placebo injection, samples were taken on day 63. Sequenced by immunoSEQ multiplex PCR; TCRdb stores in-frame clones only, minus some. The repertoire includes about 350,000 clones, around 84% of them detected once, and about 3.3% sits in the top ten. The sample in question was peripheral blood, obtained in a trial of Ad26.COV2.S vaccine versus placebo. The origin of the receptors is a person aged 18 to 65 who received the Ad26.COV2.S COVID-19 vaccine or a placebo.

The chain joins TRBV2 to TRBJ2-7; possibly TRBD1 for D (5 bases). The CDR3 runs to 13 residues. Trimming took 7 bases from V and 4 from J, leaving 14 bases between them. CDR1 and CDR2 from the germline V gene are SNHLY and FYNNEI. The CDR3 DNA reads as TGTGCCAGCACGTTGGTGACAGTTTACGAGCAGTACTTC. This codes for CASTLVTVYEQYF.

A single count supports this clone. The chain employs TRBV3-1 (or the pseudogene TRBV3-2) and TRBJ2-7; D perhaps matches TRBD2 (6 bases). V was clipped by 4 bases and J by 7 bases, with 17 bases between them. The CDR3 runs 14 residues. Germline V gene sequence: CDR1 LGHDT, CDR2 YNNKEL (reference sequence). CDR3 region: CASSLGRGKEEQYF. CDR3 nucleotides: TGTGCCAGCAGCCTCGGGCGGGGTAAGGAGGAGCAGTACTTC.

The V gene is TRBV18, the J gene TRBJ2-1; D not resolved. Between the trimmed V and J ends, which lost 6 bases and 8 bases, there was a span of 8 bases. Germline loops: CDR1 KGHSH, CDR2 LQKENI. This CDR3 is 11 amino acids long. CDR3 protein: CASSPLDEQFF. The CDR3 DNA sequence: TGTGCCAGCTCTCCCCTGGATGAGCAGTTCTTC.

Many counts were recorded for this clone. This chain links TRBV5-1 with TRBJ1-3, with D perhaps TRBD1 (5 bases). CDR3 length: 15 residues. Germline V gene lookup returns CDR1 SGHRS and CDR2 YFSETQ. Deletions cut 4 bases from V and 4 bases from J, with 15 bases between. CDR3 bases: TGCGCCAGCAGCAACGGACGGGGGTCGGGAAACACCATATATTTT. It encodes CASSNGRGSGNTIYF.

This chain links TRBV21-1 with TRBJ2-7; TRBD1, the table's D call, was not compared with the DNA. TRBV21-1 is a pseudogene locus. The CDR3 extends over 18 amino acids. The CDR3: CASSTGQVFHISSYEQYF. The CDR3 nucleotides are TGTGCCAGCAGCACGGGACAGGTCTTTCATATCAGTTCCTACGAGCAGTACTTC.

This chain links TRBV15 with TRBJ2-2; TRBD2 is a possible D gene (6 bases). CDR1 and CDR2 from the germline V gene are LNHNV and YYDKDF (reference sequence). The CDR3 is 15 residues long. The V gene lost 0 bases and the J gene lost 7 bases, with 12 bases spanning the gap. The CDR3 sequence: CATSREGGKNGELFF. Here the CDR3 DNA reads TGTGCCACCAGCAGAGAAGGCGGGAAAAACGGGGAGCTGTTTTTT.

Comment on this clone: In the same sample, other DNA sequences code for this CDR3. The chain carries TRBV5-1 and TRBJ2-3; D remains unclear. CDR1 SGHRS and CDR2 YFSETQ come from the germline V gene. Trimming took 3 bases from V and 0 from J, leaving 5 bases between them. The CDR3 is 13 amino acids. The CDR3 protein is CASSSSSTDTQYF. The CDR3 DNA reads TGCGCCAGCAGCTCATCTAGCACAGATACGCAGTATTTT.

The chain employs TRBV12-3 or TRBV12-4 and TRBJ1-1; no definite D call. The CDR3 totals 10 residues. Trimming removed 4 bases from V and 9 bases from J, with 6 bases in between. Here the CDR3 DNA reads TGTGCCAGCAGTTCCGGGAAAGCTTTCTTT. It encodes CASSSGKAFF.